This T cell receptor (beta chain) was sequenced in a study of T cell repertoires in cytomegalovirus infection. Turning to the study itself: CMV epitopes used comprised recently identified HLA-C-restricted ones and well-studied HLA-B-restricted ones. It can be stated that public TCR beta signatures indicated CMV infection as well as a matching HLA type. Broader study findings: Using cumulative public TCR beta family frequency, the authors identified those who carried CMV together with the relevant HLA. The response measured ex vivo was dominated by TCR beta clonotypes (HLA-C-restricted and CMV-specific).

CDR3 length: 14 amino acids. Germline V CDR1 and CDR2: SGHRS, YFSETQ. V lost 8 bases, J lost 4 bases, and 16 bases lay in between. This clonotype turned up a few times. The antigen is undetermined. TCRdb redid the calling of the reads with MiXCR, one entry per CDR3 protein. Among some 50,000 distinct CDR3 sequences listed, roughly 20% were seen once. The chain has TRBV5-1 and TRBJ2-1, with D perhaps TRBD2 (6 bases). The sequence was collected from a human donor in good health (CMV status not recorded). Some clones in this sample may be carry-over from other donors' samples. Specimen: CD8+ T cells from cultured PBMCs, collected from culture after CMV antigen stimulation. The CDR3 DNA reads TGCGCCAGTAAGAATGCCGGGACTTACAATGAGCAGTTCTTC. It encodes CASKNAGTYNEQFF.